This T cell receptor beta chain stems from a study of cytomegalovirus exposure and HLA in healthy donors. The PCR had 60 Vbeta and 13 Jbeta primers. Sequenced by immunoSEQ multiplex PCR; TCRdb stores in-frame clones only, minus some. Seen here are roughly 200,000 clones, roughly 85% observed once, and the top ten hold about 2.3%. V trimming: 0 bases; J trimming: 8 bases; junction bases outside the gene matches: 9. The CDR3 totals 16 residues. Germline CDR1 LNHNV, CDR2 YYDKDF (reference sequence). The sequencing input was PBMCs. This sequence joins TRBV15 and TRBJ2-1, with 8 positions matching TRBD2. This sequence was found in a woman aged 45-65 years in good health and CMV-seronegative. CDR3 DNA sequence: TGTGCCACCAGCAGAGATAAACTAGCGGCTAAGGATGAGCAGTTCTTC. This gives the protein CATSRDKLAAKDEQFF.